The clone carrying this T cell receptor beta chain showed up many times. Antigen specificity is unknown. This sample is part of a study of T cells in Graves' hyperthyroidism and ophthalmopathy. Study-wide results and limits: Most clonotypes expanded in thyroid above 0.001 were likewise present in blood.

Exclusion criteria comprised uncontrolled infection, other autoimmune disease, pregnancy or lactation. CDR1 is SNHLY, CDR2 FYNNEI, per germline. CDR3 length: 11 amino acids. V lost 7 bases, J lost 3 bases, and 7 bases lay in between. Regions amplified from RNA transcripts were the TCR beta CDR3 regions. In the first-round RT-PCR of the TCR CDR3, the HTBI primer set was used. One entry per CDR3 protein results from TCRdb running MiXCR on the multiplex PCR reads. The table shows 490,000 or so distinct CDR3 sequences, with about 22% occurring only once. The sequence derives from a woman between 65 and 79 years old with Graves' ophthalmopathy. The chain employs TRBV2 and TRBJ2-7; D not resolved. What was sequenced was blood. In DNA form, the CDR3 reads TGTGCCAGCAAGGTCGACTACGAGCAGTACTTC. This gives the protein CASKVDYEQYF. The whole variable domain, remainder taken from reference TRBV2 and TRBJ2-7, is EPEVTQTPSHQVTQMGQEVILRCVPISNHLYFYWYRQILGQKVEFLVSFYNNEISEKSEIFDDQFSVERPDGSNFTLKIRSTKLEDSAMYFCASKVDYEQYFGPGTRLTVT.